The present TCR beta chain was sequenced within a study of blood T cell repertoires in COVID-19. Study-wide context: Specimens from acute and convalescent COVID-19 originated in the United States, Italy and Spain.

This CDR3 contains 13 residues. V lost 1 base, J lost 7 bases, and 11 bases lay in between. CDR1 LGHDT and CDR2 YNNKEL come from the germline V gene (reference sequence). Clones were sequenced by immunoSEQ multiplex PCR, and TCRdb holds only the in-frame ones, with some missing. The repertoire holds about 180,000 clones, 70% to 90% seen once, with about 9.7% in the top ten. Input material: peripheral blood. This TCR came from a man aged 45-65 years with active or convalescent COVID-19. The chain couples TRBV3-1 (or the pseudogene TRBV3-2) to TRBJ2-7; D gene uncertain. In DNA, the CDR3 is TGTGCCAGCAGCCAAGTTCAGTCTCGAGAGCAGTACTTC. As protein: CASSQVQSREQYF.